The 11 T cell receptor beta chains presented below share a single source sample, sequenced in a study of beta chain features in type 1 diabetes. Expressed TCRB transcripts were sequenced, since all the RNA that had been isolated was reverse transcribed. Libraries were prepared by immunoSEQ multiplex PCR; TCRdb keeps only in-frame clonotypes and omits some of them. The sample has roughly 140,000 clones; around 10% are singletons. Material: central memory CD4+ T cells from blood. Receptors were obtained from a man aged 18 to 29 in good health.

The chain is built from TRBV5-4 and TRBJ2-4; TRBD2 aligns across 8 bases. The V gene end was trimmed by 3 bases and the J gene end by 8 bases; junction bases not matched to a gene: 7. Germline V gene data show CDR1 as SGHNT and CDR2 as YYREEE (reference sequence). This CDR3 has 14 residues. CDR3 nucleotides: TGTGCCAGCAGCTATAGCGGGAAAAGTGACATTCAGTACTTC. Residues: CASSYSGKSDIQYF. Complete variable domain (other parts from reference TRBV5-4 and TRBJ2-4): ETGVTQSPTHLIKTRGQQVTLRCSSQSGHNTVSWYQQALGQGPQFIFQYYREEENGRGNFPPRFSGLQFPNYSSELNVNALELDDSALYLCASSYSGKSDIQYFGAGTRLSVL.

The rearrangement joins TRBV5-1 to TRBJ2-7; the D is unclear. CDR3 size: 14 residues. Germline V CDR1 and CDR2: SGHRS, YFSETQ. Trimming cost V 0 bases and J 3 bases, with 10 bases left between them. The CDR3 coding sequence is TGCGCCAGCAGCTTGGCCACAGCAAACTACGAGCAGTACTTC. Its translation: CASSLATANYEQYF. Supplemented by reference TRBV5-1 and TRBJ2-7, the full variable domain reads KAGVTQTPRYLIKTRGQQVTLSCSPISGHRSVSWYQQTPGQGLQFLFEYFSETQRNKGNFPGRFSGRQFSNSRSEMNVSTLELGDSALYLCASSLATANYEQYFGPGTRLTVT.

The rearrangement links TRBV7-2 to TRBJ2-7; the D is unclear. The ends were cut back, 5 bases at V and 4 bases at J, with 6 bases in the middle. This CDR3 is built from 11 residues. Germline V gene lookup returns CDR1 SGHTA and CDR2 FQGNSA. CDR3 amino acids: CASSDKYEQYF. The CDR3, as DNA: TGTGCCAGCAGCGATAAATACGAGCAGTACTTC.

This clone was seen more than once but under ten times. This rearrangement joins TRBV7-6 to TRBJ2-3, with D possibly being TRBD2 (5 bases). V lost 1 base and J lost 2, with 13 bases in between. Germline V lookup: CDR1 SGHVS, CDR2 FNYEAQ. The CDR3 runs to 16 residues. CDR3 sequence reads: CASSLVGGSYTDTQYF. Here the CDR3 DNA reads TGTGCCAGCAGCTTAGTAGGAGGATCTTACACAGATACGCAGTATTTT. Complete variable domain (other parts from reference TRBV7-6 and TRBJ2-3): GAGVSQSPRYKVTKRGQDVALRCDPISGHVSLYWYRQALGQGPEFLTYFNYEAQQDKSGLPNDRFSAERPEGSISTLTIQRTEQRDSAMYRCASSLVGGSYTDTQYFGPGTRLTVL.

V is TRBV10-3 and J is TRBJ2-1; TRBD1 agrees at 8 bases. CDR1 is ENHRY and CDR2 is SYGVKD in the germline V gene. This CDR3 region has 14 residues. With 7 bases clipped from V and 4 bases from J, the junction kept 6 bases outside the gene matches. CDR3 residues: CAITPGTGYNEQFF. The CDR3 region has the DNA TGTGCCATCACCCCCGGGACAGGATACAATGAGCAGTTCTTC.

CDR3 nucleotide sequence: TGTGCCAGCAGCTTAGCACTGTACGAGCAGTACTTC. Protein product: CASSLALYEQYF. The chain couples TRBV7-2 to TRBJ2-7; D uncertain. Germline CDR1 is SGHTA and CDR2 is FQGNSA. The germline V and J ends were trimmed by 0 bases and 4 bases, with 4 bases remaining between them. There are 12 residues in the CDR3. Drawing the rest from reference TRBV7-2 and TRBJ2-7, the complete variable domain is GAGVSQSPSNKVTEKGKDVELRCDPISGHTALYWYRQSLGQGLEFLIYFQGNSAPDKSGLPSDRFSAERTGGSVSTLTIQRTQQEDSAVYLCASSLALYEQYFGPGTRLTVT.

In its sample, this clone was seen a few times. CDR3 nucleotides: TGCAGTGCTAACGGGTGGGACGAGCAGTACTTC. This codes for CSANGWDEQYF. This chain links TRBV20-1 with TRBJ2-7, with D unclear. CDR1 and CDR2 from the germline V gene are DFQATT and SNEGSKA (reference sequence). This CDR3 is 11 amino acids long. V was pared by 4 bases and J by 5 bases, with 9 bases between.

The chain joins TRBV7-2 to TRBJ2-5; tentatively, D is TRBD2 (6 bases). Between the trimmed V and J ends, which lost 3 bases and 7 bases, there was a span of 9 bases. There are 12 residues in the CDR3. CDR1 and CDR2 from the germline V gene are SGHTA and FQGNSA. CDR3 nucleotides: TGTGCCAGCAGCTTCCCAGCGGGGACCCAGTACTTC. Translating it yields CASSFPAGTQYF.

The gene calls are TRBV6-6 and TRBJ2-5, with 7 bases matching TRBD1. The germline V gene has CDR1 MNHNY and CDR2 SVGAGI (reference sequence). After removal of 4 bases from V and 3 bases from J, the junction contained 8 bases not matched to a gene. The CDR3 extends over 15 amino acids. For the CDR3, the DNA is TGTGCCAGCAGTTCCCATACGACAGGGAAAGAGACCCAGTACTTC. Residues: CASSSHTTGKETQYF.

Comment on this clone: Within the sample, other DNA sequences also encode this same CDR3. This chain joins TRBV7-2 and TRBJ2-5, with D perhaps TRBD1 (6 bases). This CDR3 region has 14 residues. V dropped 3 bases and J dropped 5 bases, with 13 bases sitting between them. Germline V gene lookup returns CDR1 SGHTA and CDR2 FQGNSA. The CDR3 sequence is CASSFQGGPETQYF. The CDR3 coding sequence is TGTGCCAGCAGCTTCCAAGGGGGTCCGGAGACCCAGTACTTC.

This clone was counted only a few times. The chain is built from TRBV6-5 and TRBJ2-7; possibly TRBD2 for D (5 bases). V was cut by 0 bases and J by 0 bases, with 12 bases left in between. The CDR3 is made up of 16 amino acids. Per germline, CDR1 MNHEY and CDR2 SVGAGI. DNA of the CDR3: TGTGCCAGCAGTTACTCGAGAGGAGGAAGCTCCTACGAGCAGTACTTC. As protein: CASSYSRGGSSYEQYF.